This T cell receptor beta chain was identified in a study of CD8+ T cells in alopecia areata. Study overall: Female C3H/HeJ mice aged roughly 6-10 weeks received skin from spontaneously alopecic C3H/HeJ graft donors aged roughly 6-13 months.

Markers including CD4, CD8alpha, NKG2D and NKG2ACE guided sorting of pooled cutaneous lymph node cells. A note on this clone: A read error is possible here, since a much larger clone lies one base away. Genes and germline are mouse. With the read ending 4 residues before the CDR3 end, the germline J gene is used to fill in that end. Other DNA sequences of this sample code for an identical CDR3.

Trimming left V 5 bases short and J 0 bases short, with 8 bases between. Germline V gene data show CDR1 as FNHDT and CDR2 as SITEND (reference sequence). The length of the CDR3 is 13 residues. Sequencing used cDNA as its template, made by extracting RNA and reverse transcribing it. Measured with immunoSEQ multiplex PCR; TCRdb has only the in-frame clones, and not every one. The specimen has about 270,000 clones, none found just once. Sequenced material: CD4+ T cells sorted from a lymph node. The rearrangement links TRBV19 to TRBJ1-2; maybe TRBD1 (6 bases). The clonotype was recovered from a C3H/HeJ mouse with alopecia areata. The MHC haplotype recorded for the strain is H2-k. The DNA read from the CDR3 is TGTGCCAGCAGGGACAGAGCAAACTCC. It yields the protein CASRDRANS. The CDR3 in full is CASRDRANSDYTF.